The 20 T cell receptor beta chains below were found in one sample sequenced in a study of T-cell reconstitution after alpha-beta-depleted transplantation in children (dated by TCRdb to about 2016). Libraries were built with PCR. Sequencing relied on an Illumina HiSeq 2500. To normalize quantification of the TCRbeta repertoire, the TCR libraries were built with molecular barcoding that relied on unique molecular identifiers. TCRdb reran the public reads through fastp at Q25 and MiXCR, keeping productive beta chains. Entries are consolidated by CDR3 protein sequence, retaining the most common genes and DNA. This sample comprises nearly 400,000 distinct CDR3 sequences, around 20% of them detected only once. Of the sample, around 4% falls within the top ten clones. Material: PBMCs from the stem cell graft donor, obtained from the stem cell graft. These receptors all stem from a human donor who donated a stem cell graft to a child with acute myeloid leukemia.

The chain is built from TRBV3-1 and TRBJ2-1, with D hard to call. The V end was cut by 4 bases, the J end by 7 bases, with 8 bases between. Germline values: CDR1 LGHDT, CDR2 YNNKEL (reference sequence). The CDR3 runs 12 residues. CDR3 sequence reads: CASSRVGNEQFF. The CDR3 DNA sequence: TGTGCCAGCAGCCGAGTTGGGAATGAGCAGTTCTTC.

In its sample, this clonotype was seen a few times. The chain carries TRBV6-4 and TRBJ2-3; 9 positions agree with TRBD2. This CDR3 region has 14 residues. The V gene's germline CDR1 is MRHNA and CDR2 SNTAGT. Trimming at V came to 3 bases and at J to 4 bases, leaving 2 bases not matched to a gene. The CDR3 coding sequence is TGTGCCAGCAGTGAGCGGGAGGGGGCAGATACGCAGTATTTT. Translated: CASSEREGADTQYF.

This clonotype occurred many times. The chain carries TRBV6-2 or TRBV6-3 and TRBJ2-7, with 8 bases lining up with TRBD2. This CDR3 contains 15 residues. After removal of 4 bases from V and 2 bases from J, the junction contained 7 bases not matched to a gene. CDR1 is MNHEY, CDR2 SVGEGT, per germline. CDR3 nucleotides: TGTGCCAGCAGTTCACTAGCGGCCATGACCTACGAGCAGTACTTC. It is translated as CASSSLAAMTYEQYF.

This chain connects TRBV14 to TRBJ2-1; 7 bases map to TRBD2. This CDR3 is 17 amino acids long. V lost 0 bases and J lost 6; bases outside the gene matches: 11. The germline V gene has CDR1 SGHDN and CDR2 FVKESK. This chain's CDR3 is CASSQDWGEGLFNEQFF. The CDR3 nucleotides read TGTGCCAGCAGCCAAGATTGGGGGGAGGGCCTGTTCAATGAGCAGTTCTTC.

The rearrangement uses TRBV5-1 and TRBJ2-3; 10 nucleotides align to TRBD2. Looked up from germline, CDR1 is SGHRS and CDR2 is YFSETQ. The CDR3 loop spans 17 amino acids. V lost 2 bases to trimming and J lost 0 bases; unmatched junction nucleotides: 6. CDR3 in DNA: TGCGCCAGCAGCTTCAGCGGGAGGGGAACTAGCACAGATACGCAGTATTTT. Translated: CASSFSGRGTSTDTQYF.

This chain connects TRBV20-1 to TRBJ1-2; D is unclear. The CDR3 runs 13 residues. V was clipped by 5 bases and J by 2 bases, with 12 bases between them. CDR1 and CDR2 from the germline V gene are DFQATT and SNEGSKA (reference sequence). The CDR3 nucleotides are TGCAGTGCTGGAAACAATCAGAACTATGGCTACACCTTC. As protein: CSAGNNQNYGYTF.

At least ten counts were recorded for this clonotype. The chain employs TRBV20-1 and TRBJ2-1; no firm D call. The V end was cut by 3 bases, the J end by 4 bases, with 16 bases between. The germline V gene encodes CDR1 DFQATT and CDR2 SNEGSKA (reference sequence). The CDR3 has 15 residues. The CDR3 coding sequence is TGCAGTGCTAGGCTCAGTCCCGACTCGTACAATGAGCAGTTCTTC. This translates into CSARLSPDSYNEQFF.

This clonotype has a count of ten or more. The chain uses TRBV12-3 or TRBV12-4 and TRBJ2-3, with D hard to call. This CDR3 region has 13 residues. Between the trimmed V and J ends, which lost 6 bases and 0 bases, there was a span of 7 bases. CDR3 loop: CASSSASTDTQYF. For the CDR3, the DNA is TGTGCCAGCAGCTCCGCTAGCACAGATACGCAGTATTTT.

The J gene is TRBJ2-1, the V gene TRBV4-1; D is unclear. The CDR3 is 14 residues long. With 1 base removed from V and 8 bases from J, the gap between germline ends came to 12 bases. Germline CDR1 reads MGHRA; CDR2 reads YSYEKL. This CDR3 reads CASSQVGFFDEQFF. CDR3 DNA sequence: TGCGCCAGCAGCCAAGTAGGCTTCTTCGATGAGCAGTTCTTC.

This chain connects TRBV7-2 to TRBJ2-3, with D perhaps TRBD2 (7 bases). With 4 bases removed from V and 2 bases from J, the gap between germline ends came to 13 bases. CDR3 length equals 15 residues. The germline V gene encodes CDR1 SGHTA and CDR2 FQGNSA. Written as DNA, the CDR3 is TGTGCCAGCAGCTGGAGCGGGACATTCACAGATACGCAGTATTTT. Translation gives CASSWSGTFTDTQYF.

This clonotype was observed a few times. This chain connects TRBV15 to TRBJ2-7, with D hard to call. The CDR3 spans 12 residues. The V and J ends lost 0 bases and 12 bases respectively, with 12 bases between them. Germline V gene data show CDR1 as LNHNV and CDR2 as YYDKDF (reference sequence). CDR3 sequence reads: CATSRDRGDPYF. The CDR3 DNA reads as TGTGCCACCAGCAGAGATCGCGGAGACCCGTACTTC.

The J gene is TRBJ2-7, the V gene TRBV28, with a weak D call TRBD2 (5 bases). Between the trimmed V and J ends, which lost 6 bases and 5 bases, there was a span of 23 bases. The CDR3 consists of 16 residues. Per the germline V gene, CDR1 is MDHEN and CDR2 is SYDVKM. The CDR3 sequence: CASRERLLGSTDEQYF. CDR3 DNA: TGTGCCAGCAGGGAACGCCTACTAGGATCTACCGACGAGCAGTACTTC.

The J gene is TRBJ1-5, the V gene TRBV15; perhaps TRBD1 as D (6 bases). The germline gives CDR1 LNHNV, CDR2 YYDKDF (reference sequence). CDR3 length equals 15 residues. V was pared by 0 bases and J by 6 bases, with 12 bases between. The CDR3 DNA reads as TGTGCCACCAGCAGAGATCTCTCAGGGGTTCAGCCCCAGCATTTT. Its translation: CATSRDLSGVQPQHF.

This clonotype showed up just a few times. The chain couples TRBV4-3 to TRBJ2-3; TRBD1 might be the D (6 bases). Germline CDR1 and CDR2: LGHNA and YSLEER. The CDR3 is 14 residues long. V was trimmed by 5 bases and J by 4 bases, leaving 13 bases between them. In nucleotides, the CDR3 is TGCGCCAGCAGCACCCGACAGGTATCAGATACGCAGTATTTT. This translates into CASSTRQVSDTQYF.

The gene calls are TRBV12-3 or TRBV12-4 and TRBJ2-1; either TRBD1 or TRBD2 may fit D (5 bases each). The CDR3 loop spans 12 amino acids. Trimming removed 3 bases from V and 8 bases from J, with 8 bases in between. The chain's CDR3 is CASSLGDYEQFF. The DNA of the CDR3 is TGTGCCAGCAGTTTGGGGGATTATGAGCAGTTCTTC.

This clonotype was recorded a few times. The chain has TRBV18 and TRBJ2-7; either TRBD1 or TRBD2 may fit D (5 bases each). Trimming left V 6 bases short and J 6 bases short, with 24 bases between. Germline V lookup: CDR1 KGHSH, CDR2 LQKENI. The CDR3 contains 16 residues. CDR3 in amino acids: CASSPTTGYLSSEQYF. The CDR3 DNA sequence: TGTGCCAGCTCTCCGACTACAGGCTACCTATCGTCCGAGCAGTACTTC.

The chain recombines TRBV6-2 or TRBV6-3 with TRBJ2-7, with D perhaps TRBD2 (6 bases). CDR3 length equals 11 residues. CDR1 is MNHEY and CDR2 is SVGEGT in the germline V gene. V dropped 8 bases and J dropped 7 bases, with 12 bases sitting between them. CDR3: CASGSRGEQYF. The DNA for the CDR3 is TGTGCCAGCGGCTCCCGGGGGGAGCAGTACTTC.

This clonotype has ten or more counts. The J gene is TRBJ1-2, the V gene TRBV15; D gene unclear. V lost 5 bases and J 2 bases, leaving 9 bases between the germline ends. CDR1 is LNHNV, CDR2 YYDKDF, per germline (reference sequence). The CDR3 runs 13 residues. CDR3 residues: CATSGLKNYGYTF. The CDR3 DNA follows: TGTGCCACCAGCGGACTCAAGAACTATGGCTACACCTTC.

Only a few counts were recorded for this clonotype. V and J are TRBV10-3 and TRBJ2-1; 9 positions match TRBD2. This CDR3 comprises 15 residues. The germline gives CDR1 ENHRY, CDR2 SYGVKD. With 7 bases clipped from V and 7 bases from J, the junction kept 11 bases outside the gene matches. The DNA of the CDR3 is TGTGCCATCACTCGAGAGGCGGGAGGGATGAATGAGCAGTTCTTC. Encoded protein: CAITREAGGMNEQFF.

V gene TRBV20-1 combines with J gene TRBJ1-5; D remains ambiguous. Germline V CDR1 and CDR2: DFQATT, SNEGSKA (reference sequence). Trimming removed 6 bases from V and 5 bases from J, with 17 bases in between. The CDR3 contains 14 residues. The CDR3 loop reads CSASRAPEDQPQHF. CDR3 coding DNA: TGCAGTGCATCCCGGGCCCCGGAGGATCAGCCCCAGCATTTT.